The TCR beta chain described here comes from a study of T cell repertoires in cytomegalovirus infection. As for the study in general: Evidence of both CMV infection and a matching HLA type came from public TCR beta signatures.

MiXCR was run by TCRdb on the reads, yielding one entry per CDR3 protein. Here the sample spans some 300,000 distinct CDR3 sequences, approximately 8.9% being singletons. The study's findings and limits: Dominant in the ex vivo response were TCR beta clonotypes restricted by HLA-C and specific for CMV. Public TCR beta family frequency separated CMV-and-HLA carriers, including in an independent cohort.

This clonotype was seen ten or more times. Its antigen is undetermined. The V gene end was trimmed by 2 bases and the J gene end by 7 bases; junction bases not matched to a gene: 4. The length of the CDR3 is 13 residues. Germline CDR1 and CDR2: MNHEY and SVGAGI. The material sequenced was PBMCs. This TCR was sampled from a human donor in good health (CMV status not recorded). Some clones in this sample may be carry-over from other donors' samples. This chain links TRBV6-5 with TRBJ1-2; 7 bases are a match to TRBD1. CDR3 bases: TGTGCCAGCAGTTACGACAGGGTCTCTGGCTACACCTTC. Translating gives CASSYDRVSGYTF.